These 25 T cell receptor beta chains originate from one sample sequenced in a study of identical twins. TCRdb analysed the 5' RACE reads with MiXCR anew, one entry per CDR3 protein. This sample has approximately 220,000 distinct CDR3 sequences, with 7.5% found just once. This same sample was also taken into another study, of yellow fever vaccine responses in identical twins.

The sample comprised memory (CD45RO+) T cells sorted from blood. These TCRs come from a woman aged 18-29 years in good health.

This clonotype was seen ten or more times. This sequence joins TRBV10-3 and TRBJ2-2; D possibly corresponds to TRBD2 (6 bases). Looked up from germline, CDR1 is ENHRY and CDR2 is SYGVKD. The V end lost 6 bases, the J end lost 3 bases, and 14 bases lay between the germline ends. This CDR3 has 15 amino acids. This CDR3 is CAIRAPGTDTGELFF. The CDR3 nucleotides are TGTGCCATCAGGGCTCCCGGGACTGACACCGGGGAGCTGTTTTTT.

This clonotype was picked up many times. This chain uses TRBV3-1 with TRBJ2-5; 15 bases are a match to TRBD2. Trimming cost V 4 bases and J 1 base; bases outside gene matches: 4. Per germline, CDR1 LGHDT and CDR2 YNNKEL (reference sequence). The CDR3 spans 17 residues. CDR3 coding DNA: TGTGCCAGCAGCCGGACTAGCGGGAGGGCTGGCCAAGAGACCCAGTACTTC. Its protein product is CASSRTSGRAGQETQYF.

This clonotype was detected many times. The chain employs TRBV5-6 and TRBJ2-5; D gene ambiguous. Trimming took 3 bases from V and 4 from J, leaving 13 bases between them. CDR1 is SGHDT and CDR2 is YYEEEE in the germline V gene. The length of the CDR3 is 14 residues. The CDR3, as DNA: TGTGCCAGCAGCTCTAGGGCCCCCCCAGAGACCCAGTACTTC. Encoded protein: CASSSRAPPETQYF.

In this sample, this clonotype turned up a few times. The chain recombines TRBV5-1 with TRBJ2-7, with D possibly being TRBD1 (5 bases). V was shortened by 3 bases and J by 2 bases, with 9 bases between the two germline ends. The CDR3 length is 13 residues. Germline-derived CDR1 and CDR2 are SGHRS and YFSETQ. As DNA, the CDR3 is TGCGCCAGCAGCTCCCAGGGAACCTACGAGCAGTACTTC. Translated, it gives CASSSQGTYEQYF. The variable domain in full, completed from reference TRBV5-1 and TRBJ2-7, reads KAGVTQTPRYLIKTRGQQVTLSCSPISGHRSVSWYQQTPGQGLQFLFEYFSETQRNKGNFPGRFSGRQFSNSRSEMNVSTLELGDSALYLCASSSQGTYEQYFGPGTRLTVT.

This clonotype was counted between two and nine times. This chain uses TRBV9 with TRBJ2-3, with D unresolved. Trimming removed 4 bases from V and 1 base from J, with 16 bases in between. Germline-derived CDR1 and CDR2 are SGDLS and YYNGEE. The CDR3 length is 16 residues. CDR3 sequence: CASSPGKTWGTDTQYF. The CDR3 DNA reads TGTGCCAGCAGCCCAGGCAAAACATGGGGCACAGATACGCAGTATTTT.

This chain uses TRBV20-1 with TRBJ2-3; D is uncertain. The germline CDR1 and CDR2 sequences are DFQATT and SNEGSKA (reference sequence). V lost 6 bases and J 5 bases, leaving 12 bases between the germline ends. The CDR3 is 12 amino acids. This CDR3 is CSATPGGDTQYF. CDR3 DNA sequence: TGCAGTGCAACACCCGGTGGAGATACGCAGTATTTT.

This clonotype was recorded a few times. V usage is TRBV6-2 or TRBV6-3 and J usage is TRBJ2-7; D gene ambiguous. Germline lookup yields CDR1 MNHEY and CDR2 SVGEGT. The ends were cut back, 3 bases at V and 1 base at J, with 4 bases in the middle. The CDR3 is made up of 12 amino acids. In DNA, the CDR3 is TGTGCCAGCAGTTATTTTTCCTACGAGCAGTACTTC. Translation: CASSYFSYEQYF.

This clonotype was seen more than once but under ten times. The chain is built from TRBV3-1 and TRBJ2-7; TRBD2 is a possible D gene (6 bases). The CDR3 is 14 amino acids. Per germline, CDR1 LGHDT and CDR2 YNNKEL (reference sequence). V was cut by 6 bases and J by 5 bases, with 17 bases left in between. CDR3 sequence: CASSQRGGAHEQYF. The CDR3 DNA reads TGTGCCAGCAGTCAAAGAGGAGGGGCTCACGAGCAGTACTTC.

By share, this clonotype counts as medium-sized. The chain links TRBV20-1 to TRBJ2-2, with 9 bases lining up with TRBD2. This CDR3 contains 14 residues. Germline V gene sequence: CDR1 DFQATT, CDR2 SNEGSKA (reference sequence). Trimming at V came to 4 bases and at J to 1 base, leaving 1 base not matched to a gene. The CDR3 region is CSAKTSGNTGELFF. The DNA of the CDR3 is TGCAGTGCTAAGACTAGCGGGAACACCGGGGAGCTGTTTTTT.

This clonotype was picked up a small number of times. The rearrangement joins TRBV30 to TRBJ2-3, with 10 positions matching TRBD1. The junction had 9 bases not matched to a gene; V was cut back by 2 bases and J by 4 bases. CDR1 is GTSNPN and CDR2 is SVGIG in the germline V gene (reference sequence). This CDR3 contains 16 residues. CDR3 DNA: TGTGCCTGGAGTTCTTACCGGGACAGGGGCTCAGATACGCAGTATTTT. Its protein is CAWSSYRDRGSDTQYF. The full variable domain, with the rest looked up from reference TRBV30 and TRBJ2-3, is SQTIHQWPATLVQPVGSPLSLECTVEGTSNPNLYWYRQAAGRGLQLLFYSVGIGQISSEVPQNLSASRPQDRQFILSSKKLLLSDSGFYLCAWSSYRDRGSDTQYFGPGTRLTVL.

This clonotype turned up a few times. V and J are TRBV12-3 or TRBV12-4 and TRBJ2-7; 9 positions match TRBD1. Trimming cost V 6 bases and J 9 bases; bases outside gene matches: 12. The CDR3 sequence is 14 residues long. The DNA of the CDR3 is TGTGCCAGCAGGACCGGGACAGGGACCCTCGGGCAGTACTTC. Translated: CASRTGTGTLGQYF.

This clonotype was picked up many times. The chain combines TRBV9 with TRBJ2-7; 10 bases are a match to TRBD1. With V trimmed by 4 bases and J by 4 bases, 2 bases remained unmatched. Germline lookup yields CDR1 SGDLS and CDR2 YYNGEE. This CDR3 spans 13 amino acids. The CDR3: CASSRTGGYEQYF. The CDR3 bases are TGTGCCAGCAGCCGGACAGGGGGTTACGAGCAGTACTTC.

V and J are TRBV7-8 and TRBJ2-6; possibly TRBD1 for D (6 bases). The CDR3 extends over 15 amino acids. The V gene's germline CDR1 is SGHVS and CDR2 FQNEAQ. With 5 bases removed from V and 1 base from J, the gap between germline ends came to 9 bases. CDR3 in DNA: TGTGCCAGCAGCCCCGGACAGTCTGGGGCCAACGTCCTGACTTTC. It codes for CASSPGQSGANVLTF.

This sequence joins TRBV3-1 and TRBJ2-5, with D uncertain. The CDR3 contains 13 residues. The V and J ends lost 2 bases and 3 bases respectively, with 7 bases between them. Germline CDR1 and CDR2: LGHDT and YNNKEL (reference sequence). The DNA for the CDR3 is TGTGCCAGCAGCCAATTATGGAAAGAGACCCAGTACTTC. Residues: CASSQLWKETQYF.

The chain links TRBV14 to TRBJ2-5, with D uncertain. This CDR3 contains 15 residues. V lost 1 base to trimming and J lost 0 bases, with 9 bases between them. Germline CDR1 and CDR2: SGHDN and FVKESK. CDR3 protein: CASSQALVYQETQYF. The CDR3 DNA reads as TGTGCCAGCAGCCAAGCCCTAGTGTACCAAGAGACCCAGTACTTC.

This clonotype was detected ten times or more. The chain links TRBV29-1 to TRBJ2-7, with 8 bases matching TRBD1. This CDR3 is built from 12 residues. The trim removed 6 bases at V and 2 bases at J, leaving 3 bases unmatched. CDR1 and CDR2 (germline): SQVTM, ANQGSEA. The CDR3 DNA is TGCAGCGTGCGGACAGGGACCTACGAGCAGTACTTC. This codes for CSVRTGTYEQYF.

This clonotype was seen a handful of times. The V and J genes are TRBV6-5 and TRBJ2-5; D remains unclear. Trimming took 2 bases from V and 3 from J, leaving 10 bases between them. This CDR3 has 14 amino acids. The germline gives CDR1 MNHEY, CDR2 SVGAGI. The CDR3 protein is CASSYTPVKETQYF. The CDR3, as DNA: TGTGCCAGCAGTTACACCCCGGTAAAAGAGACCCAGTACTTC.

The chain uses TRBV11-2 and TRBJ2-3; D is possibly TRBD1 (6 bases). Trimming removed 1 base from V and 3 bases from J, with 17 bases in between. This CDR3 is built from 17 residues. Germline CDR1 SGHAT, CDR2 FQNNGV. The CDR3 DNA reads as TGTGCCAGCAGCTTAGGACAGGCCACGCTCGGTACAGATACGCAGTATTTT. It codes for CASSLGQATLGTDTQYF.

V is TRBV6-1 and J is TRBJ2-3; 8 bases fit TRBD1. Germline CDR1 reads MNHNS; CDR2 reads SASEGT. The CDR3 spans 14 residues. V was clipped by 8 bases and J by 2 bases; unmatched bases: 6. DNA for the CDR3: TGTGCCAGCGGAGGACAGGGCTTCACAGATACGCAGTATTTT. It specifies CASGGQGFTDTQYF.

This clonotype was detected ten times or more. This chain connects TRBV7-2 to TRBJ2-1, with a weak D call TRBD1 (6 bases). V lost 5 bases, J lost 10 bases, and 21 bases lay in between. CDR3 size: 15 residues. Per the germline V gene, CDR1 is SGHTA and CDR2 is FQGNSA. CDR3 sequence (DNA): TGTGCCAGCAGCCCACGCGGACAGTTTGGTTCAGAGCAGTTCTTC. Translation: CASSPRGQFGSEQFF. The variable domain in full, with the rest retrieved from reference TRBV7-2 and TRBJ2-1, is GAGVSQSPSNKVTEKGKDVELRCDPISGHTALYWYRQSLGQGLEFLIYFQGNSAPDKSGLPSDRFSAERTGGSVSTLTIQRTQQEDSAVYLCASSPRGQFGSEQFFGPGTRLTVL.

This clonotype has just a few counts. The chain recombines TRBV18 with TRBJ2-7, with 10 positions matching TRBD2. CDR1 is KGHSH, CDR2 LQKENI, per germline. J lost 1 base, V lost 3 bases, and 3 bases had no gene match. The CDR3 extends over 15 amino acids. The DNA of the CDR3 is TGTGCCAGCTCACCGCCGGGACTAGCGTCCTACGAGCAGTACTTC. Its protein is CASSPPGLASYEQYF.

This clonotype showed up many times. The chain employs TRBV10-3 and TRBJ2-5; 14 bases match TRBD2. Trimming removed 6 bases from V and 2 bases from J; junction bases left unmatched: 5. Looked up from germline, CDR1 is ENHRY and CDR2 is SYGVKD. The CDR3 is 16 residues long. The CDR3: CAISSGLAGAQETQYF. DNA of the CDR3: TGTGCCATCAGCTCGGGACTAGCGGGAGCTCAAGAGACCCAGTACTTC.

The rearrangement uses TRBV10-3 and TRBJ2-3; D possibly corresponds to TRBD2 (5 bases). The CDR3 length is 20 residues. CDR1 is ENHRY and CDR2 is SYGVKD in the germline V gene. V was shortened by 6 bases and J by 0 bases, with 28 bases between the two germline ends. The CDR3 sequence is CAIRGSHGRALVGSTDTQYF. The DNA of the CDR3 is TGTGCCATCAGAGGCTCCCATGGGCGGGCCCTGGTCGGGAGCACAGATACGCAGTATTTT.

Ten or more counts support this clonotype. The chain has TRBV6-5 and TRBJ2-5, with D maybe TRBD1 (5 bases). CDR1 and CDR2 from the germline V gene are MNHEY and SVGAGI. The CDR3 runs to 11 residues. V was shortened by 6 bases and J by 8 bases, with 10 bases between the two germline ends. DNA of the CDR3: TGTGCCAGCAGAAACGGACAAACCCAGTACTTC. The encoded protein is CASRNGQTQYF.

This clonotype was counted many times. The chain carries TRBV28 and TRBJ2-5; 10 nucleotides align to TRBD2. V lost 10 bases and J lost 2; bases outside the gene matches: 10. The CDR3 totals 15 residues. Germline-derived CDR1 and CDR2 are MDHEN and SYDVKM. As DNA, the CDR3 is TGTGCCACCCTCCAACTAGCGGGAACACAAGAGACCCAGTACTTC. Translating gives CATLQLAGTQETQYF.